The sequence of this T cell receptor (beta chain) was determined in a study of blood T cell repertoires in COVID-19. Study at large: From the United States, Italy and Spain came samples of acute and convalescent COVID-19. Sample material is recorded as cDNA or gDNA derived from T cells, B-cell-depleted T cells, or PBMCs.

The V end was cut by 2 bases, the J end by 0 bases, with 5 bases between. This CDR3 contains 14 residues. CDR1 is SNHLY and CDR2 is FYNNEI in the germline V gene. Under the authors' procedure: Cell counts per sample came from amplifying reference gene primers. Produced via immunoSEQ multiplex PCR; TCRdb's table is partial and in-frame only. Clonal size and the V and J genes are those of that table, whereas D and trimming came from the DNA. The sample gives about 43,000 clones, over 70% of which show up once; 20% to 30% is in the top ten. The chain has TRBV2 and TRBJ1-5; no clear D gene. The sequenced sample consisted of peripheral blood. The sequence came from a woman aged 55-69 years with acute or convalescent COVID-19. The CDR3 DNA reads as TGTGCCAGCAGTGAATTGTATAGCAATCAGCCCCAGCATTTT. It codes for CASSELYSNQPQHF.